Listed here are 27 T cell receptor beta chains from one sample, sequenced in a study of blood T cell repertoires in COVID-19. Method: immunoSEQ multiplex PCR; TCRdb's copy keeps in-frame clones and lacks some. Among roughly 200,000 clones listed, around four fifths were seen once. Sequencing input: PBMCs or T cells enriched from blood (not recorded which). These receptors came from a woman in her forties or fifties who had been exposed to COVID-19.

The gene calls are TRBV4-2 and TRBJ2-1, with a possible D match to TRBD2 (6 bases). V was trimmed by 1 base and J by 9 bases, leaving 13 bases between them. Germline CDR1 and CDR2: LGHNA and YNFKEQ. CDR3 length: 14 residues. The CDR3 protein is CASSQAGVIGEQFF. DNA for the CDR3: TGTGCCAGCAGCCAAGCGGGGGTTATCGGTGAGCAGTTCTTC.

The genes are TRBV5-1 and TRBJ2-5; TRBD1 might be the D (5 bases). V gave up 0 bases and J gave up 0 bases, with 9 bases separating them. The CDR3 totals 15 residues. CDR1 is SGHRS, CDR2 YFSETQ, per germline. This CDR3 reads CASSLGAGHQETQYF. For the CDR3, the DNA is TGCGCCAGCAGCTTGGGGGCAGGGCACCAAGAGACCCAGTACTTC.

The CDR3 nucleotides read TGTGCCAGCAGCCAAGGGTTGACAGACCATGAGCAGTTCTTC. Its translation is CASSQGLTDHEQFF. This rearrangement joins TRBV3-1 (or the pseudogene TRBV3-2) to TRBJ2-1, with a weak D call TRBD1 (5 bases). CDR1 is LGHDT and CDR2 is YNNKEL in the germline V gene (reference sequence). This CDR3 is 14 amino acids long. V was pared by 1 base and J by 8 bases, with 12 bases between.

The CDR3: CASSLGVGTPNTEAFF. CDR3 sequence (DNA): TGCGCCAGCAGCTTGGGGGTCGGGACACCGAACACTGAAGCTTTCTTT. The rearrangement links TRBV5-1 to TRBJ1-1; D is perhaps TRBD1 (6 bases). Germline-derived CDR1 and CDR2 are SGHRS and YFSETQ. Deletions cut 0 bases from V and 1 base from J, with 13 bases between. The CDR3 is made up of 16 amino acids.

The rearrangement links TRBV6-1 to TRBJ1-6; D possibly corresponds to TRBD1 (5 bases). Trimming left V 2 bases short and J 11 bases short, with 10 bases between. Per the germline V gene, CDR1 is MNHNS and CDR2 is SASEGT. The CDR3 is 13 amino acids. The CDR3, as DNA: TGTGCCAGCAGTGAAAGCAGGGCTGCACCCCTCCACTTT. This gives the protein CASSESRAAPLHF.

This chain joins TRBV11-2 and TRBJ2-5; no clear D. This CDR3 spans 15 amino acids. CDR1 and CDR2 (germline): SGHAT, FQNNGV. Trimming took 5 bases from V and 1 from J, leaving 14 bases between them. CDR3 nucleotide sequence: TGTGCCAGCAGCCCATCCGGGTTTAGCCAAGAGACCCAGTACTTC. It codes for CASSPSGFSQETQYF. Using reference TRBV11-2 and TRBJ2-5 for the parts outside the CDR3, the full variable domain is EAGVAQSPRYKIIEKRQSVAFWCNPISGHATLYWYQQILGQGPKLLIQFQNNGVVDDSQLPKDRFSAERLKGVDSTLKIQPAKLEDSAVYLCASSPSGFSQETQYFGPGTRLLVL.

This chain uses TRBV27 with TRBJ2-7; D possibly corresponds to TRBD1 (6 bases). Deletions cut 6 bases from V and 7 bases from J, with 16 bases between. This CDR3 is built from 13 residues. Per germline, CDR1 MNHEY and CDR2 SMNVEV (reference sequence). As DNA, the CDR3 is TGTGCCAGCAGCCAACGGGACACAAGGGAGCAGTACTTC. It encodes CASSQRDTREQYF.

The gene calls are TRBV5-1 and TRBJ2-7; 8 nucleotides agree with TRBD1. V lost 4 bases and J lost 2; bases outside the gene matches: 2. The CDR3 loop spans 13 amino acids. The germline gives CDR1 SGHRS, CDR2 YFSETQ. CDR3 sequence (DNA): TGCGCCAGCAGCAAACAGGGGGCCTACGAGCAGTACTTC. This translates into CASSKQGAYEQYF.

The chain is built from TRBV5-1 and TRBJ2-1; TRBD2 matches 11 bases. The V gene's germline CDR1 is SGHRS and CDR2 YFSETQ. V gave up 5 bases and J gave up 5 bases; unmatched junction bases: 3. CDR3 length equals 14 residues. As DNA, the CDR3 is TGCGCCAGCAGTAAACTAGCGGGGGACAATGAGCAGTTCTTC. Residues: CASSKLAGDNEQFF. Filled out from reference TRBV5-1 and TRBJ2-1, the complete variable domain reads KAGVTQTPRYLIKTRGQQVTLSCSPISGHRSVSWYQQTPGQGLQFLFEYFSETQRNKGNFPGRFSGRQFSNSRSEMNVSTLELGDSALYLCASSKLAGDNEQFFGPGTRLTVL.

This clone was observed once. This is likely a read error, given that the CDR3 carries no conserved phenylalanine or tryptophan at its end. The limits of the CDR3 on the DNA are not certain, so only TCRdb's listed CDR3 is given. The gene calls are TRBV15 and TRBJ1-3; the table's TRBD1 call for D was not verified on the DNA. The CDR3 is 12 residues long, counting both termini. Per germline, CDR1 LNHNV and CDR2 YYDKDF (reference sequence). CDR3 region: CATSRVYRDRKP.

The rearrangement uses TRBV6-2 or TRBV6-3 and TRBJ2-7, with D unresolved. CDR3 size: 12 residues. With 5 bases removed from V and 6 bases from J, the gap between germline ends came to 11 bases. Germline assignment: CDR1 MNHEY and CDR2 SVGEGT. The CDR3 DNA is TGTGCCAGCAGTACCCCAGGCTCCGAGCAGTACTTC. This translates into CASSTPGSEQYF.

This clone was seen once. The chain is built from TRBV11-2 and TRBJ1-2, with D unresolved. This CDR3 spans 13 amino acids. Germline CDR1 and CDR2: SGHAT and FQNNGV. Deletions cut 3 bases from V and 8 bases from J, with 13 bases between. This chain's CDR3 is CASSFRTVEGYTF. The CDR3 bases are TGTGCCAGCAGCTTCCGAACGGTCGAAGGCTACACCTTC.

The V call is TRBV29-1, the J call TRBJ1-1; tentative D call: TRBD1 (6 bases). CDR3 length equals 15 residues. Deletions cut 6 bases from V and 2 bases from J, with 19 bases between. Germline CDR1 reads SQVTM; CDR2 reads ANQGSEA. The CDR3 DNA follows: TGCAGCGTCTTGAAGATGGCACAGGGAAACACTGAAGCTTTCTTT. This sequence encodes CSVLKMAQGNTEAFF.

This clone has just a few counts. The chain links TRBV5-8 to TRBJ1-1, with 8 bases identical to TRBD1. V shed 4 bases and J 2 bases; nucleotides not matched to a gene: 7. Germline-derived CDR1 and CDR2 are SGHTS and YDEGEE. CDR3 size: 15 residues. Here the CDR3 DNA reads TGTGCCAGCAGCCCCTACCAGGGGGCTAACACTGAAGCTTTCTTT. It translates to CASSPYQGANTEAFF.

V is TRBV6-5 and J is TRBJ2-5, with a weak D call TRBD1 (5 bases). The ends were cut back, 5 bases at V and 2 bases at J, with 12 bases in the middle. The CDR3 spans 14 residues. Germline lookup yields CDR1 MNHEY and CDR2 SVGAGI. CDR3 region: CASSPGHRQETQYF. The CDR3 DNA reads as TGTGCCAGCAGTCCCGGACACCGACAAGAGACCCAGTACTTC.

As concerns this clone: The same CDR3 can be traced to other DNA sequences in this sample. This sequence joins TRBV7-3 and TRBJ2-2, with TRBD1 identical over 11 bases. Germline V gene lookup returns CDR1 SGHTA and CDR2 FQGTGA. The CDR3 has 14 amino acids. J gave up 6 bases and V 4 bases, and 1 base lay outside the gene matches. The CDR3 DNA reads TGTGCCAGCAGCTCGGACAGGGGGCCCGGGGAGCTGTTTTTT. It encodes CASSSDRGPGELFF.

The chain has TRBV7-2 and TRBJ2-2; D gene ambiguous. Germline CDR1 is SGHTA and CDR2 is FQGNSA. V was cut by 5 bases and J by 4 bases, with 8 bases left in between. The CDR3 sequence is 13 residues long. DNA of the CDR3: TGTGCCAGCAGCCAGACATTCACCGGGGAGCTGTTTTTT. Its translation is CASSQTFTGELFF.

This clone was picked up a small number of times. The chain is built from TRBV13 and TRBJ2-3; D perhaps matches TRBD2 (5 bases). The CDR3 consists of 17 residues. V was trimmed by 1 base and J by 4 bases, leaving 18 bases between them. CDR1 and CDR2 (germline): PRHDT, FYEKMQ (reference sequence). This CDR3 reads CASSLVRESPHADTQYF. In DNA, the CDR3 is TGTGCCAGCAGCTTAGTTCGGGAAAGCCCACACGCAGATACGCAGTATTTT.

The J gene is TRBJ1-6, the V gene TRBV18; 8 positions agree with TRBD1. V was pared by 4 bases and J by 7 bases, with 3 bases of the junction left unmatched. The CDR3 totals 14 residues. CDR1 and CDR2 (germline): KGHSH, LQKENI. The CDR3 region is CASSLRQGNSPLHF. CDR3 DNA: TGTGCCAGCTCACTCCGACAGGGGAATTCACCCCTCCACTTT. Based on the CDR3 plus reference TRBV18 and TRBJ1-6, the full variable domain is NAGVMQNPRHLVRRRGQEARLRCSPMKGHSHVYWYRQLPEEGLKFMVYLQKENIIDESGMPKERFSAEFPKEGPSILRIQQVVRGDSAAYFCASSLRQGNSPLHFGNGTRLTVT.

The chain has TRBV7-2 and TRBJ1-4; 8 nucleotides line up with TRBD1. CDR3 length: 15 amino acids. Germline V gives CDR1 SGHTA, CDR2 FQGNSA. The J segment lost 5 bases and the V segment lost 5 bases, leaving 7 bases of the junction unmatched. The CDR3 sequence: CASSQSRGRNEKLFF. CDR3 DNA sequence: TGTGCCAGCAGCCAGTCCAGGGGGCGCAATGAAAAACTGTTTTTT.

The rearrangement uses TRBV7-2 and TRBJ2-3; D is possibly TRBD2 (6 bases). The CDR3 spans 15 residues. CDR1 is SGHTA and CDR2 is FQGNSA in the germline V gene. Trimming took off 2 bases at V and 3 bases at J, with 12 bases between the two ends. In nucleotides, the CDR3 is TGTGCCAGCAGCTTAATGTGGCGGGATACAGATACGCAGTATTTT. Translated, it gives CASSLMWRDTDTQYF.

V gene TRBV7-9 combines with J gene TRBJ2-7; perhaps TRBD2 as D (5 bases). The length of the CDR3 is 14 residues. V was pared by 1 base and J by 2 bases, with 9 bases between. Germline CDR1 SEHNR, CDR2 FQNEAQ (reference sequence). CDR3: CASSLGGAPYEQYF. The DNA for the CDR3 is TGTGCCAGCAGCTTAGGGGGAGCCCCCTACGAGCAGTACTTC.

The rearrangement uses TRBV6-2 or TRBV6-3 and TRBJ2-2; unclear D gene. Germline lookup yields CDR1 MNHEY and CDR2 SVGEGT. The CDR3 is made up of 14 amino acids. V shed 3 bases and J shed 7 bases, with 12 bases lying between them. The CDR3 loop reads CASSYPVRVGELFF. In DNA form, the CDR3 reads TGTGCCAGCAGTTATCCCGTTCGTGTCGGGGAGCTGTTTTTT.

The chain joins TRBV4-1 to TRBJ2-1; D is unclear. CDR1 MGHRA and CDR2 YSYEKL come from the germline V gene. The V and J ends lost 5 bases and 0 bases respectively, with 14 bases between them. CDR3 length equals 16 residues. CDR3: CASSVQPSSSYNEQFF. The CDR3, as DNA: TGCGCCAGCAGCGTACAACCATCTAGCTCCTACAATGAGCAGTTCTTC.

The V gene is TRBV3-1 (or the pseudogene TRBV3-2), the J gene TRBJ1-3; no firm D call. The CDR3 covers 15 residues. Trimming cost V 3 bases and J 0 bases, with 9 bases left between them. From germline, CDR1 is LGHDT and CDR2 YNNKEL (reference sequence). CDR3: CASSQGAGSGNTIYF. The CDR3 DNA sequence: TGTGCCAGCAGCCAGGGCGCGGGCTCTGGAAACACCATATATTTT.

CDR3 sequence: CASSQNNEQFF. Written as DNA, the CDR3 is TGTGCCAGCAGCCAAAACAATGAGCAGTTCTTC. This sequence joins TRBV6-5 and TRBJ2-1; no definite D call. The CDR3 length is 11 residues. Per germline, CDR1 MNHEY and CDR2 SVGAGI. Trimming stripped 6 bases from V and 5 bases from J, with 5 bases between.

The V gene is TRBV2, the J gene TRBJ2-7, with D perhaps TRBD2 (6 bases). Between the trimmed V and J ends, which lost 8 bases and 1 base, there was a span of 15 bases. In germline, CDR1 is SNHLY, CDR2 FYNNEI. The CDR3 is made up of 14 amino acids. CDR3 protein: CASGTGTLSYEQYF. The DNA of the CDR3 is TGTGCCAGCGGGACCGGGACTTTGTCCTACGAGCAGTACTTC.